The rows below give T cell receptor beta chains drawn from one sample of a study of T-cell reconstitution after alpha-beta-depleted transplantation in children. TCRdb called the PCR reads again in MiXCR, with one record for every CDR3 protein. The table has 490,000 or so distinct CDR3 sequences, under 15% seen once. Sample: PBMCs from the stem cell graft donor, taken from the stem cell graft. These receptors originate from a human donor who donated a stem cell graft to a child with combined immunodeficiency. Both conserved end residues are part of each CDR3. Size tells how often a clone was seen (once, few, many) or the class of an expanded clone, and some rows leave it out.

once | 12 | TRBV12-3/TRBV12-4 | CASTPGVSELFF
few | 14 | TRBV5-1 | CASPGTSGYNEQFF
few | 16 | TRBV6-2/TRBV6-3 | CASSSPGALGTNEQFF
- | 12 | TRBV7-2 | CASSASGETQYF
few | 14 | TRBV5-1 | CASSLLSESNEQFF
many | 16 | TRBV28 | CASSYPGQLRSYEQYF
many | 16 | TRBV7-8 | CASSQTGTSGVNEQFF
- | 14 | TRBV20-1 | CSAEDRATAGEQYF
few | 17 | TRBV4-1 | CASSQPTGGRRKDEQYF
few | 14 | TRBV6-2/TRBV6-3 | CASSSVPSSYGYTF
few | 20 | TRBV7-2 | CASSDGVWGTGGLSATEAFF
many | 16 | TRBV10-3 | CAISETGLAGSDTQYF
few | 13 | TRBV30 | CAWSVDSDQPQHF
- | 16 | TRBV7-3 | CASSPLGAGGTGTQYF
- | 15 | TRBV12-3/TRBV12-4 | CASSLAPDGRLEQYF
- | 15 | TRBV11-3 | CASSLSGTSHNEQFF
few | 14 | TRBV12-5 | CASGLGVGRSEQFF
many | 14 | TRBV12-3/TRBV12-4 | CASSPRESTDTQYF
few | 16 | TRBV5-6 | CASTLRFGTGVYEQYF
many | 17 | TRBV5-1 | CASSLVAGGSSYNEQFF
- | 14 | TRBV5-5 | CASSPTTSQDEQFF
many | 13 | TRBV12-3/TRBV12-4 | CASSWTGAYEQYF
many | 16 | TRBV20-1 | CSARVSGGRVTGELFF
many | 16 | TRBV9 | CASSVSGRVNTGELFF
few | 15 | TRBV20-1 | CSARVRDRSSLEAFF
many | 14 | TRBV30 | CAWSVDIATGELFF
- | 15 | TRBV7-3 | CASSWGQVTADTQYF
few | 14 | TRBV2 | CASSEILAVDTQYF
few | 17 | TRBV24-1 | CATSQKGPGQARNEQFF
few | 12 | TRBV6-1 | CASSDFGDTQYF
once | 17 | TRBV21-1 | CASSKAQTGTGVETQYF
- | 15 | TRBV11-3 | CASSPTGTNTGELFF
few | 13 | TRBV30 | CAWSVTQRNEQFF